Listed below are T cell receptor beta chains from one sample, sequenced in a study of blood T cell repertoires in COVID-19. Measured with immunoSEQ multiplex PCR; TCRdb has only the in-frame clones, and not every one. The data hold roughly 31,000 clones, with around 87% observed a single time. The specimen was peripheral blood. The receptors were gathered from a man aged 55 to 70 with acute or convalescent COVID-19. Both conserved end residues are part of each CDR3. The D gene is left open where the match is weak. Rows may omit the clone size; those that give it use once, few, many or a size class.

v_call: TRBV19; j_call: TRBJ1-2; d_call: TRBD1; clone_size: NA; cdr3_nt: TGTGCCAGTACCCCACAGCAGGGGGGCTACTATGGCTACACCTTC; cdr3_aa: CASTPQQGGYYGYTF
v_call: TRBV24-1; j_call: TRBJ1-1; d_call: NA; clone_size: NA; cdr3_nt: TGTGCCACGAAGCAGGGAACGGACACTGAAGCTTTCTTT; cdr3_aa: CATKQGTDTEAFF
v_call: TRBV27; j_call: TRBJ1-5; d_call: TRBD1; clone_size: few; cdr3_nt: TGTGCCAGCAGTACAGGGGTTTTAGGCAATCAGCCCCAGCATTTT; cdr3_aa: CASSTGVLGNQPQHF
v_call: TRBV19; j_call: TRBJ1-5; d_call: NA; clone_size: NA; cdr3_nt: TGTGCCAGTAGCGAACAGGGAAATCAGCCCCAGCATTTT; cdr3_aa: CASSEQGNQPQHF
v_call: TRBV29-1; j_call: TRBJ1-2; d_call: NA; clone_size: NA; cdr3_nt: TGCAGCGTTGCACAGGGCGGGGGCTACACCTTC; cdr3_aa: CSVAQGGGYTF
v_call: TRBV12-3/TRBV12-4; j_call: TRBJ1-6; d_call: NA; clone_size: once; cdr3_nt: TGTGCCAGCAGTTTCGGGAATTCACCCCTCCACTTT; cdr3_aa: CASSFGNSPLHF
v_call: TRBV5-5; j_call: TRBJ1-1; d_call: NA; clone_size: NA; cdr3_nt: TGTGCCAGCAGCTTGGACAGACGAATGAACACTGAAGCTTTCTTT; cdr3_aa: CASSLDRRMNTEAFF
v_call: TRBV27; j_call: TRBJ1-5; d_call: NA; clone_size: NA; cdr3_nt: TGTGCCAGCAGTTTATCCCTCTATCAGCCCCAGCATTTT; cdr3_aa: CASSLSLYQPQHF
v_call: TRBV28; j_call: TRBJ1-2; d_call: NA; clone_size: few; cdr3_nt: TGTGCCAGCAGTACCTCGGGGGGAATCGGTGGCTACACCTTC; cdr3_aa: CASSTSGGIGGYTF
v_call: TRBV2; j_call: TRBJ1-4; d_call: TRBD1; clone_size: NA; cdr3_nt: TGTGCCAGCAGTGTTTTTGGGACAGGCGAAAAACTGTTTTTT; cdr3_aa: CASSVFGTGEKLFF
v_call: TRBV5-4; j_call: TRBJ1-6; d_call: TRBD1; clone_size: NA; cdr3_nt: TGTGCCAGCAGCCGGGACAGGGGCCATAATTCACCCCTCCACTTT; cdr3_aa: CASSRDRGHNSPLHF
v_call: TRBV27; j_call: TRBJ1-1; d_call: NA; clone_size: NA; cdr3_nt: TGTGCCAGCAGTATAACCAGGGGCCTAAACACTGAAGCTTTCTTT; cdr3_aa: CASSITRGLNTEAFF
v_call: TRBV15; j_call: TRBJ1-1; d_call: TRBD1; clone_size: NA; cdr3_nt: TGTGCCACCCGGGGACAGCTCAACACTGAAGCTTTCTTT; cdr3_aa: CATRGQLNTEAFF
v_call: TRBV7-2; j_call: TRBJ1-4; d_call: NA; clone_size: NA; cdr3_nt: TGTGCCAGCAGCTTCCGGAGGAATGAAAAACTGTTTTTT; cdr3_aa: CASSFRRNEKLFF
v_call: TRBV3-1/TRBV3-2; j_call: TRBJ2-7; d_call: TRBD2; clone_size: NA; cdr3_nt: TGTGCCAGCAGCCAAGGCGTTTGGGGGGGAAGTTACTACGAGCAGTACTTC; cdr3_aa: CASSQGVWGGSYYEQYF
v_call: TRBV5-1; j_call: TRBJ1-3; d_call: NA; clone_size: NA; cdr3_nt: TGCGCCAGCAGCCGAACGTCCGGCTCTGGAAACACCATATATTTT; cdr3_aa: CASSRTSGSGNTIYF
v_call: TRBV30; j_call: TRBJ1-5; d_call: NA; clone_size: NA; cdr3_nt: TGTGCCTGGGGACGGGTCAATCAGCCCCAGCATTTT; cdr3_aa: CAWGRVNQPQHF
v_call: TRBV5-4; j_call: TRBJ2-1; d_call: NA; clone_size: NA; cdr3_nt: TGTGCCAGCAGCTTCTCTAACCTCAATGAGCAGTTCTTC; cdr3_aa: CASSFSNLNEQFF
v_call: TRBV4-2; j_call: TRBJ1-1; d_call: TRBD1; clone_size: medium-sized; cdr3_nt: TGTGCCAGCGAGGGGGCGATGAACACTGAAGCTTTCTTT; cdr3_aa: CASEGAMNTEAFF
v_call: TRBV4-2; j_call: TRBJ1-1; d_call: TRBD1; clone_size: NA; cdr3_nt: TGTGCCAGCAGCCACGGACAGGGTTTGTCAACCAACACTGAAGCTTTCTTT; cdr3_aa: CASSHGQGLSTNTEAFF
v_call: TRBV18; j_call: TRBJ1-2; d_call: NA; clone_size: NA; cdr3_nt: TGTGCCAGCTCACCACCCGGACAGATGAACTATGGCTACACCTTC; cdr3_aa: CASSPPGQMNYGYTF
v_call: TRBV19; j_call: TRBJ2-5; d_call: TRBD1; clone_size: NA; cdr3_nt: TGTGCCAGTATGGGGACAGGGGTAGAGACCCAGTACTTC; cdr3_aa: CASMGTGVETQYF
v_call: TRBV29-1; j_call: TRBJ1-1; d_call: NA; clone_size: NA; cdr3_nt: TGCAGCGGGGGGGAAGGGGACACTGAAGCTTTCTTT; cdr3_aa: CSGGEGDTEAFF
v_call: TRBV25-1; j_call: TRBJ2-2; d_call: TRBD2; clone_size: few; cdr3_nt: TGTGCCAGCACGGCGCGGGAGGCGAGCGGGGAGCTGTTTTTT; cdr3_aa: CASTAREASGELFF
v_call: TRBV2; j_call: TRBJ2-7; d_call: NA; clone_size: NA; cdr3_nt: TGTGCCAGCAGTGAAAACAGGGATTGGGCCTACGAGCAGTACTTC; cdr3_aa: CASSENRDWAYEQYF
v_call: TRBV9; j_call: TRBJ2-5; d_call: NA; clone_size: NA; cdr3_nt: TGTGCCAGCAGCGTAGAGGAGGGGTCTTGGCAAGAGACCCAGTACTTC; cdr3_aa: CASSVEEGSWQETQYF
v_call: TRBV7-2; j_call: TRBJ2-5; d_call: NA; clone_size: NA; cdr3_nt: TGTGCCAGCAGCTTAGGTAGTTTCGAGACCCAGTACTTC; cdr3_aa: CASSLGSFETQYF
v_call: TRBV18; j_call: TRBJ2-1; d_call: NA; clone_size: NA; cdr3_nt: TGTGCCAGCTCCCAAAGACCAATACAGATAGGGGATGAGCAGTTCTTC; cdr3_aa: CASSQRPIQIGDEQFF
v_call: TRBV19; j_call: TRBJ2-3; d_call: NA; clone_size: NA; cdr3_nt: TGTGCCAGTAGTGACTCCTCAGCGGCAAGCACAGATACGCAGTATTTT; cdr3_aa: CASSDSSAASTDTQYF
v_call: TRBV7-9; j_call: TRBJ2-7; d_call: NA; clone_size: NA; cdr3_nt: TGTGCCAGCAGCTCTACAGGGCCCGGTTCCCACGAGCAGTACTTC; cdr3_aa: CASSSTGPGSHEQYF
v_call: TRBV3-1/TRBV3-2; j_call: TRBJ2-1; d_call: NA; clone_size: NA; cdr3_nt: TGTGCCAGCAGCCAACTAGCGACTGAGCAGTTCTTC; cdr3_aa: CASSQLATEQFF
v_call: TRBV14; j_call: TRBJ1-6; d_call: NA; clone_size: NA; cdr3_nt: TGTGCCAGCAGCCAAGGGGGGCAGGGTTATCATTCACCCCTCCACTTT; cdr3_aa: CASSQGGQGYHSPLHF
v_call: TRBV7-9; j_call: TRBJ1-1; d_call: NA; clone_size: NA; cdr3_nt: TGTGCCAGCAGTCATGCTGCCGGGGTTCTCACTGAAGCTTTCTTT; cdr3_aa: CASSHAAGVLTEAFF
v_call: TRBV9; j_call: TRBJ2-5; d_call: TRBD2; clone_size: NA; cdr3_nt: TGTGCCAGCAGCGTAGACTCTAGCGGGAACCAAGAGACCCAGTACTTC; cdr3_aa: CASSVDSSGNQETQYF
v_call: TRBV9; j_call: TRBJ1-6; d_call: NA; clone_size: NA; cdr3_nt: TGTGCCAGCAGCGCATCAAATTCACCCCTCCACTTT; cdr3_aa: CASSASNSPLHF
v_call: TRBV6-5; j_call: TRBJ2-7; d_call: NA; clone_size: NA; cdr3_nt: TGTGCCAGCGGGCAGGTCTACGAGCAGTACTTC; cdr3_aa: CASGQVYEQYF
v_call: TRBV7-3; j_call: TRBJ2-1; d_call: TRBD2; clone_size: NA; cdr3_nt: TGTGCCAGCAGCTTAGTTCCGGGACTAGGAGACAATGAGCAGTTCTTC; cdr3_aa: CASSLVPGLGDNEQFF
v_call: TRBV29-1; j_call: TRBJ1-3; d_call: NA; clone_size: NA; cdr3_nt: TGCAGCGTGGGCCGGGGACTTGGTGGAAACACCATATATTTT; cdr3_aa: CSVGRGLGGNTIYF
v_call: TRBV27; j_call: TRBJ1-5; d_call: NA; clone_size: medium-sized; cdr3_nt: TGTGCCAGCAGTCCCACGGGGAATCAGCCCCAGCATTTT; cdr3_aa: CASSPTGNQPQHF
v_call: TRBV28; j_call: TRBJ2-7; d_call: NA; clone_size: NA; cdr3_nt: TGTGCCAGCAGTTTCGGAGGGAATTCCTACGAGCAGTACTTC; cdr3_aa: CASSFGGNSYEQYF
v_call: TRBV4-2; j_call: TRBJ2-3; d_call: NA; clone_size: NA; cdr3_nt: TGTGCCAGCAGCCAAGATATAGGCAGGGAAGTGAGAGATACGCAGTATTTT; cdr3_aa: CASSQDIGREVRDTQYF
v_call: TRBV12-5; j_call: TRBJ1-1; d_call: NA; clone_size: NA; cdr3_nt: TGTGCTAGTGGCCGGAGCGTGAACACTGAAGCTTTCTTT; cdr3_aa: CASGRSVNTEAFF
v_call: TRBV6-2/TRBV6-3; j_call: TRBJ2-6; d_call: NA; clone_size: NA; cdr3_nt: TGTGCCAGCAGTTACTACAGGAACGCTGGGGCCAACGTCCTGACTTTC; cdr3_aa: CASSYYRNAGANVLTF
v_call: TRBV6-1; j_call: TRBJ2-1; d_call: TRBD2; clone_size: NA; cdr3_nt: TGTGCCAGCAGTGGCCCCTACGCTGCGGGAGCCAACAATGAGCAGTTCTTC; cdr3_aa: CASSGPYAAGANNEQFF
v_call: TRBV2; j_call: TRBJ1-2; d_call: TRBD1; clone_size: NA; cdr3_nt: TGTGCCAGCAAATTCTGGACAGGAACGTATGGCTACACCTTC; cdr3_aa: CASKFWTGTYGYTF
v_call: TRBV5-4; j_call: TRBJ2-3; d_call: NA; clone_size: NA; cdr3_nt: TGTGCCAGCAGAGGGGGACCGACCGATACGCAGTATTTT; cdr3_aa: CASRGGPTDTQYF
v_call: TRBV7-2; j_call: TRBJ1-4; d_call: NA; clone_size: once; cdr3_nt: TGTGCCAGCAGCTTTTCTAGCGAAAAACTGTTTTTT; cdr3_aa: CASSFSSEKLFF
v_call: TRBV28; j_call: TRBJ1-1; d_call: TRBD1; clone_size: NA; cdr3_nt: TGTGCCAGCAGCCTCCCCGGGACAGGACGGACTGAAGCTTTCTTT; cdr3_aa: CASSLPGTGRTEAFF
v_call: TRBV7-8; j_call: TRBJ1-1; d_call: NA; clone_size: NA; cdr3_nt: TGTGCCAGCAGCGTTACAGGGTATGCTGAAGCTTTCTTT; cdr3_aa: CASSVTGYAEAFF
v_call: TRBV27; j_call: TRBJ1-6; d_call: TRBD1; clone_size: NA; cdr3_nt: TGTGCCAGCAGTAACAGGGGGAATTCACCCCTCCACTTT; cdr3_aa: CASSNRGNSPLHF
v_call: TRBV5-4; j_call: TRBJ1-3; d_call: NA; clone_size: NA; cdr3_nt: TGTGCCAGCAGCTTGGACAACTCTGGAAACACCATATATTTT; cdr3_aa: CASSLDNSGNTIYF
v_call: TRBV27; j_call: TRBJ2-5; d_call: NA; clone_size: NA; cdr3_nt: TGTGCCAGCAGTGCCTCAGGGTTGGAGACCCAGTACTTC; cdr3_aa: CASSASGLETQYF
v_call: TRBV3-1/TRBV3-2; j_call: TRBJ1-1; d_call: NA; clone_size: NA; cdr3_nt: TGTGCCAGCAGCCAAGTAAGGGGGAACACTGAAGCTTTCTTT; cdr3_aa: CASSQVRGNTEAFF
v_call: TRBV28; j_call: TRBJ1-6; d_call: TRBD1; clone_size: NA; cdr3_nt: TGTGCCAGCAGTTTTGAGACAGGGGTGGCAAATTCACCCCTCCACTTT; cdr3_aa: CASSFETGVANSPLHF
v_call: TRBV27; j_call: TRBJ1-2; d_call: NA; clone_size: once; cdr3_nt: TGTGCCAGCAGTTTATCGAGGAGGACCGAGGATGGCTACACCTTC; cdr3_aa: CASSLSRRTEDGYTF
v_call: TRBV18; j_call: TRBJ1-2; d_call: NA; clone_size: once; cdr3_nt: TGTGCCAGCTCGCCCGACGGCGGTGGCTACACCTTC; cdr3_aa: CASSPDGGGYTF
v_call: TRBV28; j_call: TRBJ1-1; d_call: NA; clone_size: NA; cdr3_nt: TGTGCCAGCAGTTTAGGCAAATCCTTTGAAGCTTTCTTT; cdr3_aa: CASSLGKSFEAFF
v_call: TRBV7-9; j_call: TRBJ2-2; d_call: NA; clone_size: NA; cdr3_nt: TGTGCCAGCAGCTTAATGGGGACTAACACCGGGGAGCTGTTTTTT; cdr3_aa: CASSLMGTNTGELFF
v_call: TRBV3-1/TRBV3-2; j_call: TRBJ1-2; d_call: NA; clone_size: NA; cdr3_nt: TGTGCCAGCAGCCAGTCTTACTATGGCTACACCTTC; cdr3_aa: CASSQSYYGYTF
v_call: TRBV10-2; j_call: TRBJ2-5; d_call: TRBD2; clone_size: NA; cdr3_nt: TGCGCCAGCAGGACTAGCGGGGAAGAGACCCAGTACTTC; cdr3_aa: CASRTSGEETQYF